The rows below give T cell receptor beta chains drawn from one sample of a study of early T cells in non-severe SARS-CoV-2 infection. TCRdb processed the 5' RACE reads anew with MiXCR; each CDR3 protein has one entry. The data contain 35,000 to 45,000 distinct CDR3 sequences, 7.9% of them singletons. The sample here was whole blood, taken at baseline. Every receptor here comes from an adult who was a healthcare worker with PCR-confirmed SARS-CoV-2 infection or an uninfected control (not recorded which). Each CDR3 is given without its conserved first and last residue.

>TRBJ1-5|TRBV19
ASSIDNDPREPQH
>TRBJ2-3|TRBV12-3/TRBV12-4
ASSRMGLTDTQY
>TRBJ1-4|TRBV15
ATARDRVAFNEKLF
>TRBJ2-1|TRBV15
ATSAPYSGGANEQF
>TRBJ1-5|TRBV28
ASSLSQGLGSSNQPQH
>TRBJ2-7|TRBV28
ASTGTGAYEQY
>TRBJ2-5|TRBV3-1
ASSQYGLAGRDETQY
>TRBJ2-1|TRBV30
AWRDSAGKEQF
>TRBJ2-7|TRBV6-1
ASSEIASGGAEQY
>TRBJ2-1|TRBV20-1
SARPLAGGYNEQF
>TRBJ2-5|TRBV20-1
SAKTGPPATQY
>TRBJ1-3|TRBV15
ATSRGWAEGNTIY
>TRBJ2-3|TRBV4-1
ASSLFASGGAGDTQY
>TRBJ1-5|TRBV28
ASSPSGASDKPQH
>TRBJ2-5|TRBV9
ASSPGQGRETQY
>TRBJ1-1|TRBV20-1
SAPGGLYTEAF
>TRBJ1-2|TRBV7-9
ASSLGANYGYT
>TRBJ2-5|TRBV6-5
ASSEAGGVQETQY
>TRBJ1-5|TRBV7-2
ASSLHREQPQH
>TRBJ1-2|TRBV11-2
ASSLAPGAQTHVDYGYT
>TRBJ1-2|TRBV11-2
ASSFRVDYGYT
>TRBJ2-7|TRBV7-9
ASSNPGQGRHEQY
>TRBJ2-1|TRBV29-1
SVEGFTGIEQF
>TRBJ2-5|TRBV25-1
ASSELWGAYQETQY